These T cell receptor beta chains were read from a single sample in a study of blood T cell repertoires in COVID-19. TCRdb keeps only in-frame clones here, not all; method: immunoSEQ multiplex PCR. The data show 180,000 or so clones, roughly nine tenths seen once. The specimen sequenced was peripheral blood. These receptors were taken from a man in his forties with acute or convalescent COVID-19. CDR3s include the opening cysteine and the closing phenylalanine or tryptophan. A D gene is named only where the DNA matches it firmly. Expanded clones are given a class, and other clones once, few, many or no size at all.

>-|few|TRBV5-6|TRBJ1-4
TGTGCCAGCAGCTTGGGATCAGACGGGTCCCTGTTTTTT
CASSLGSDGSLFF
>-|once|TRBV7-6|TRBJ2-7
TGTGCCAGCAGCTTAAGGCCGGGACTTAACGCCTACGAGCAGTACTTC
CASSLRPGLNAYEQYF
>TRBD2|once|TRBV4-2|TRBJ2-2
TGTGCCAGCAGCCGTAGGACTAGCGGGGGGGCGAACACCGGGGAGCTGTTTTTT
CASSRRTSGGANTGELFF
>-|-|TRBV30|TRBJ2-5
TGTGCCTGGAGTCCGCCTCAGGGACTCCAAGAGACCCAGTACTTC
CAWSPPQGLQETQYF
>TRBD1|-|TRBV15|TRBJ1-5
TGTGCCACCAGCAGATCGGGACAGCTCAATCAGCCCCAGCATTTT
CATSRSGQLNQPQHF
>TRBD1|-|TRBV19|TRBJ2-5
TGTGCCAGTAGTATGCGGACAGGGGTTTTCCAAGAGACCCAGTACTTC
CASSMRTGVFQETQYF
>-|-|TRBV7-2|TRBJ2-1
TGTGCCAGCAGCTTAGTTAATGTCAATGAGCAGTTCTTC
CASSLVNVNEQFF
>TRBD2|few|TRBV14|TRBJ2-3
TGTGCCAGCAGCCAATCTGGAACTAGCGGGGGGCAATTCACAGATACGCAGTATTTT
CASSQSGTSGGQFTDTQYF
>-|-|TRBV5-4|TRBJ1-6
TGTGCCAGCAGCTTATCGACAGGCAATAATTCACCCCTCCACTTT
CASSLSTGNNSPLHF
>TRBD1|-|TRBV18|TRBJ1-6
TGTGCCAGCTCACCGGTGACAGGGTATAATTCACCCCTCCACTTT
CASSPVTGYNSPLHF
>-|-|TRBV5-6|TRBJ1-5
TGTGCCAGCAGCTTGGCCGGCGGCGGGAGCAATCAGCCCCAGCATTTT
CASSLAGGGSNQPQHF
>TRBD1|-|TRBV20-1|TRBJ2-3
TGCAGTGCTAGTGGTCAGGGGGATTTCACAGATACGCAGTATTTT
CSASGQGDFTDTQYF